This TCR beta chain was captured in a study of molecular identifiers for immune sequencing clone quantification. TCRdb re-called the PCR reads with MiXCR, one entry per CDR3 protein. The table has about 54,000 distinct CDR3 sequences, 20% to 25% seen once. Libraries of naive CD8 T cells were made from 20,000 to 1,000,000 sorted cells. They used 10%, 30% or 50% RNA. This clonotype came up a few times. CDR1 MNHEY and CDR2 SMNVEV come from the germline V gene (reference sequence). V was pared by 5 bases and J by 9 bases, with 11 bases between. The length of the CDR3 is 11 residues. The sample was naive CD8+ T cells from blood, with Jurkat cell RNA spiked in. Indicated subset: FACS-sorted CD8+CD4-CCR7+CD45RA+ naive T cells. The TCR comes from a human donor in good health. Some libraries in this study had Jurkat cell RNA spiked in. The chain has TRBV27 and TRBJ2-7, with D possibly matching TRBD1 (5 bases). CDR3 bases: TGTGCCAGCAGTGGTGAGCAGGGGCAGTACTTC. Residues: CASSGEQGQYF.